These 24 T cell receptor beta chains were all obtained from the same sample, sequenced in a study of shared clonotypes between healthy human individuals. Sequencing used immunoSEQ multiplex PCR; TCRdb keeps in-frame clones, though not all of them. The sample holds about 2.3 million clones, 80% to 95% seen once. The sample taken for sequencing was naive CD4+ T cells from PBMCs. The subset is: CD45RA+ positively selected. The source is a man between 18 and 29 years old in good health. Some clones in this sample may be carry-over from other donors' samples.

The V and J genes are TRBV7-3 and TRBJ2-3, with 10 bases that match TRBD1. The germline V gene encodes CDR1 SGHTA and CDR2 FQGTGA. J lost 4 bases, V lost 2 bases, and 0 bases had no gene match. The CDR3 contains 14 residues. The CDR3, as DNA: TGTGCCAGCAGCTTAGGGACAGGGGCAGATACGCAGTATTTT. Amino acid sequence: CASSLGTGADTQYF. Together with reference TRBV7-3 and TRBJ2-3, the CDR3 gives the full variable domain: GAGVSQTPSNKVTEKGKYVELRCDPISGHTALYWYRQSLGQGPEFLIYFQGTGAADDSGLPNDRFFAVRPEGSVSTLKIQRTERGDSAVYLCASSLGTGADTQYFGPGTRLTVL.

The CDR3 spells CASSLNRDEKLFF. CDR3 coding DNA: TGTGCCAGCAGCTTAAACAGAGATGAAAAACTGTTTTTT. The V and J genes are TRBV5-8 and TRBJ1-4; D is ambiguous. V gave up 2 bases and J gave up 6 bases, with 8 bases separating them. This CDR3 contains 13 residues. Looked up from germline, CDR1 is SGHTS and CDR2 is YDEGEE.

V is TRBV18 and J is TRBJ2-5; the D call may be TRBD1 or TRBD2 (5 bases each). The CDR3 covers 15 residues. V was trimmed by 0 bases and J by 2 bases, leaving 10 bases between them. Germline V gives CDR1 KGHSH, CDR2 LQKENI. The CDR3 DNA reads as TGTGCCAGCTCACCACCGTGGGGGAATCAAGAGACCCAGTACTTC. Protein sequence: CASSPPWGNQETQYF.

The chain couples TRBV28 to TRBJ1-5, with unresolved D. Germline CDR1 reads MDHEN; CDR2 reads SYDVKM. CDR3 length: 15 residues. Trimming pared 8 bases from V and 1 base from J, leaving 15 bases between. The CDR3 loop reads CASALRPSSNQPQHF. CDR3 sequence (DNA): TGTGCCAGCGCCCTCCGGCCCTCGAGCAATCAGCCCCAGCATTTT.

This chain uses TRBV7-3 with TRBJ2-1, with 8 bases aligning to TRBD2. CDR3 size: 18 residues. The V segment lost 5 bases and the J segment 6 bases; nucleotides outside the gene matches: 18. Germline assignment: CDR1 SGHTA and CDR2 FQGTGA. CDR3 sequence (DNA): TGTGCCAGCAGCCCCGGCGGGAGGCGGAATGTCTTAGCCAATGAGCAGTTCTTC. Translated: CASSPGGRRNVLANEQFF.

This clone was observed a handful of times. The V and J genes are TRBV7-3 and TRBJ2-7; 8 bases are a match to TRBD1. CDR1 is SGHTA, CDR2 FQGTGA, per germline. The CDR3 consists of 17 residues. The trim removed 2 bases at V and 3 bases at J, leaving 12 bases unmatched. This chain's CDR3 is CASSLGAGGPEYYEQYF. The CDR3 DNA follows: TGTGCCAGCAGCTTAGGGGCAGGGGGCCCGGAATACTACGAGCAGTACTTC. Using reference TRBV7-3 and TRBJ2-7 for the parts outside the CDR3, the full variable domain is GAGVSQTPSNKVTEKGKYVELRCDPISGHTALYWYRQSLGQGPEFLIYFQGTGAADDSGLPNDRFFAVRPEGSVSTLKIQRTERGDSAVYLCASSLGAGGPEYYEQYFGPGTRLTVT.

This chain links TRBV5-6 with TRBJ1-1, with 7 bases that match TRBD1. After removal of 1 base from V and 6 bases from J, the junction contained 12 bases not matched to a gene. The V gene's germline CDR1 is SGHDT and CDR2 YYEEEE. CDR3 length equals 16 residues. The CDR3 is CASSLIPTGAAAEAFF. CDR3 bases: TGTGCCAGCAGCTTGATACCTACAGGGGCTGCCGCTGAAGCTTTCTTT.

The rearrangement links TRBV27 to TRBJ2-2, with 9 bases that match TRBD1. Losses at the gene ends were 5 bases for V and 7 bases for J; bases not matched to a gene: 11. The length of the CDR3 is 16 residues. Germline loops: CDR1 MNHEY, CDR2 SMNVEV (reference sequence). The CDR3 region is CASSDGSDRGNGELFF. CDR3 sequence (DNA): TGTGCCAGCAGTGATGGGTCCGACAGGGGGAACGGGGAGCTGTTTTTT.

The rearrangement joins TRBV7-2 to TRBJ2-7; 7 nucleotides align to TRBD2. The CDR3 consists of 15 residues. The germline V gene encodes CDR1 SGHTA and CDR2 FQGNSA. With V trimmed by 1 base and J by 7 bases, 10 bases remained unmatched. The CDR3, as DNA: TGTGCCAGCAGCTTAGGATTGGCAGGGAGGGGAGAGCAGTACTTC. It yields the protein CASSLGLAGRGEQYF.

The chain has TRBV30 and TRBJ1-4; D call uncertain. The V end lost 0 bases, the J end lost 4 bases, and 9 bases lay between the germline ends. Germline V CDR1 and CDR2: GTSNPN, SVGIG (reference sequence). This CDR3 spans 14 amino acids. In nucleotides, the CDR3 is TGTGCCTGGAGTGTACGACGTCGTAATGAAAAACTGTTTTTT. This gives the protein CAWSVRRRNEKLFF.

The sample holds one count of this clone. This sequence joins TRBV7-2 and TRBJ2-1, with a weak D call TRBD1 (6 bases). Germline CDR1 and CDR2: SGHTA and FQGNSA. This CDR3 region has 15 residues. Trimming cost V 4 bases and J 7 bases, with 17 bases left between them. In DNA, the CDR3 is TGTGCCAGCAGCTCCTCAGGGGTAATAATTAATGAGCAGTTCTTC. Translation: CASSSSGVIINEQFF.

The J gene is TRBJ2-1, the V gene TRBV5-1; D may be TRBD1 (5 bases). Germline V lookup: CDR1 SGHRS, CDR2 YFSETQ. Deletions cut 0 bases from V and 8 bases from J, with 9 bases between. CDR3 length equals 13 residues. CDR3 loop: CASSLARVHEQFF. CDR3 nucleotide sequence: TGCGCCAGCAGCTTGGCCAGGGTCCATGAGCAGTTCTTC.

Turning to this clone: Other nucleotide sequences from this sample produce the same CDR3. This sequence joins TRBV19 and TRBJ2-3; D remains unclear. Trimming pared 3 bases from V and 3 bases from J, leaving 10 bases between. Germline CDR1 is LNHDA and CDR2 is SQIVND (reference sequence). This CDR3 comprises 14 residues. The chain's CDR3 is CASSIRPGTDTQYF. The DNA of the CDR3 is TGTGCCAGTAGTATTAGGCCCGGGACAGATACGCAGTATTTT.

The J gene is TRBJ2-6, the V gene TRBV9; 11 bases are shared with TRBD1. CDR1 SGDLS and CDR2 YYNGEE come from the germline V gene. The CDR3 is 18 amino acids. Trimming removed 4 bases from V and 1 base from J; junction bases left unmatched: 7. The CDR3 reads CASSPGDRGSSGANVLTF. DNA for the CDR3: TGTGCCAGCAGCCCTGGGGACAGGGGGTCTTCTGGGGCCAACGTCCTGACTTTC.

The chain combines TRBV7-9 with TRBJ2-2, with 13 bases that match TRBD2. The germline CDR1 and CDR2 sequences are SEHNR and FQNEAQ (reference sequence). The CDR3 consists of 18 residues. V shed 5 bases, J shed 6 bases, and the junction held 12 bases outside the gene matches. CDR3 coding DNA: TGTGCCAGCAGCCTCGCCCCCAGACTAGCGGGAGGTCCCGGGGAGCTGTTTTTT. It is translated as CASSLAPRLAGGPGELFF.

This chain uses TRBV29-1 with TRBJ2-7, with 8 positions matching TRBD1. Per the germline V gene, CDR1 is SQVTM and CDR2 is ANQGSEA. CDR3 length equals 13 residues. J was trimmed by 5 bases and V by 7 bases; bases with no gene match: 10. For the CDR3, the DNA is TGCAGCGCCAACACAGGGGGTTTCGACGAGCAGTACTTC. This translates into CSANTGGFDEQYF.

The chain carries TRBV7-9 and TRBJ2-2; 7 bases map to TRBD1. This CDR3 is built from 18 residues. Germline CDR1 reads SEHNR; CDR2 reads FQNEAQ (reference sequence). Trimming took 2 bases from V and 7 from J; bases not matched to a gene: 16. In DNA, the CDR3 is TGTGCCAGCAGCTTAAGGGCTCTAGACAGGGAGAAACACGGGGAGCTGTTTTTT. As protein: CASSLRALDREKHGELFF.

The V call is TRBV7-9, the J call TRBJ1-1; no clear D gene. Trimming shortened V by 5 bases and J by 3 bases, and 13 bases separated the two germline ends. Germline-derived CDR1 and CDR2 are SEHNR and FQNEAQ (reference sequence). The CDR3 consists of 14 residues. CDR3: CASSTRALDTEAFF. Written as DNA, the CDR3 is TGTGCCAGCAGCACGCGAGCGTTAGACACTGAAGCTTTCTTT.

The V gene is TRBV6-4, the J gene TRBJ1-5; D gene ambiguous. V gave up 6 bases and J gave up 4 bases, with 16 bases separating them. Germline assignment: CDR1 MRHNA and CDR2 SNTAGT. CDR3 length equals 15 residues. CDR3 DNA sequence: TGTGCCAGCAGCCCCGTCCGGGCCCTAAATCAGCCCCAGCATTTT. Translation: CASSPVRALNQPQHF.

This clone was recorded a few times. This chain uses TRBV5-8 with TRBJ1-5; 7 bases fit TRBD1. The CDR3 totals 17 residues. V was pared by 0 bases and J by 0 bases, with 6 bases of the junction left unmatched. Germline CDR1 and CDR2: SGHTS and YDEGEE. The chain's CDR3 is CASSLAFTGASNQPQHF. Here the CDR3 DNA reads TGTGCCAGCAGCTTGGCCTTTACAGGGGCTAGCAATCAGCCCCAGCATTTT.

Only one count was recorded for this clone. This chain's CDR3 is CASSLGVRSYEQYF. CDR3 nucleotides: TGTGCCAGCAGCTTAGGCGTCAGGTCCTACGAGCAGTACTTC. The chain joins TRBV7-6 to TRBJ2-7; no firm D call. From germline, CDR1 is SGHVS and CDR2 FNYEAQ. V gave up 1 base and J gave up 1 base, with 8 bases separating them. The CDR3 runs to 14 residues.

The genes are TRBV11-3 and TRBJ2-1, with unresolved D. In germline, CDR1 is SGHNT, CDR2 YENEEA. Between the trimmed V and J ends, which lost 4 bases and 2 bases, there was a span of 6 bases. This CDR3 region has 13 residues. The CDR3 loop is CASSYDPYNEQFF. For the CDR3, the DNA is TGTGCCAGCAGCTACGACCCCTACAATGAGCAGTTCTTC.

The chain combines TRBV29-1 with TRBJ2-5; D gene uncertain. The CDR3 is 13 residues long. V shed 1 base and J shed 1 base, with 7 bases lying between them. CDR1 SQVTM and CDR2 ANQGSEA come from the germline V gene. For the CDR3, the DNA is TGCAGCGTTGAAGGTCCGCTCCAAGAGACCCAGTACTTC. This translates into CSVEGPLQETQYF.

The DNA for the CDR3 is TGTGCCAGCAGCTCGCTAGCGGGAGGGCCTGGGAATACGCAGTATTTT. Its translation: CASSSLAGGPGNTQYF. This chain links TRBV7-3 with TRBJ2-3; 12 bases are a match to TRBD2. Germline CDR1 is SGHTA and CDR2 is FQGTGA. V was pared by 4 bases and J by 7 bases, with 9 bases of the junction left unmatched. The CDR3 loop spans 16 amino acids.